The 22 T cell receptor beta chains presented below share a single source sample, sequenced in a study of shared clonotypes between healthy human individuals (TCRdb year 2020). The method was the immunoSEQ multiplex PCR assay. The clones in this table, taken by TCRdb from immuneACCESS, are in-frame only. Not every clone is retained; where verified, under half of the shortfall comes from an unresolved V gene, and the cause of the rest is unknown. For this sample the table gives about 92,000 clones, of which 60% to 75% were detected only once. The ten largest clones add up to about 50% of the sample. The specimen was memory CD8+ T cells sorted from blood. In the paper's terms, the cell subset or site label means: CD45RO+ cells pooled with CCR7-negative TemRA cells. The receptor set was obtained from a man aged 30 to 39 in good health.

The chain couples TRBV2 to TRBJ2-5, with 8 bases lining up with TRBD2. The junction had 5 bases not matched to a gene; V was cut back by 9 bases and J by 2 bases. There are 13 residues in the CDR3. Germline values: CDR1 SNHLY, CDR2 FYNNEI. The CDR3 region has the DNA TGTGCCAGGGCTAGCGGGCTACAAGAGACCCAGTACTTC. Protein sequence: CARASGLQETQYF.

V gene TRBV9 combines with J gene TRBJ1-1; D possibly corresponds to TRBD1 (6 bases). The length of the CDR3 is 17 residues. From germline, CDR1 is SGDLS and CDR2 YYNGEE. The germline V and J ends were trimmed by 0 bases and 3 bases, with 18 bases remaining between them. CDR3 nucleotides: TGTGCCAGCAGCGTAGGATTGGGGACACAGGGAGACACTGAAGCTTTCTTT. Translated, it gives CASSVGLGTQGDTEAFF.

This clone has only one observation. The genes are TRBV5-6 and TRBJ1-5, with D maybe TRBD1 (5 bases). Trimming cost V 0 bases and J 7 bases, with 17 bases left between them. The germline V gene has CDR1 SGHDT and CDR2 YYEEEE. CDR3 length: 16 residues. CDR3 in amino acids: CASSLGLRLSGQPQHF. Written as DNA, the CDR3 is TGTGCCAGCAGCTTGGGGCTGCGGCTTTCAGGGCAGCCCCAGCATTTT.

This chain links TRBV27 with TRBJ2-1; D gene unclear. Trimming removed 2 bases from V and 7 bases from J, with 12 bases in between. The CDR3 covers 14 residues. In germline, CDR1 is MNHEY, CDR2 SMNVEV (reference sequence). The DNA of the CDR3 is TGTGCCAGCAGTTTAGGTGTCCTAGGTAATGAGCAGTTCTTC. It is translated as CASSLGVLGNEQFF.

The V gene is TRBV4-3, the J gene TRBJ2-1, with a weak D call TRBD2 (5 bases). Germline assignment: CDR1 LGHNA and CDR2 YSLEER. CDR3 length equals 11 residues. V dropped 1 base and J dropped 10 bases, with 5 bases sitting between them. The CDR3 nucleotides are TGCGCCAGCAGCCAAGGGAGGGAGCAGTTCTTC. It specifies CASSQGREQFF.

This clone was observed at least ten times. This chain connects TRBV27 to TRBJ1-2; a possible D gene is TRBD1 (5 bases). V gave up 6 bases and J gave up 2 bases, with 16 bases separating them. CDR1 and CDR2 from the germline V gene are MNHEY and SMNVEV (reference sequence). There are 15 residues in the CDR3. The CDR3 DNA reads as TGTGCCAGCAGCCCAATGGCGGGGGGAAACTATGGCTACACCTTC. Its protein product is CASSPMAGGNYGYTF.

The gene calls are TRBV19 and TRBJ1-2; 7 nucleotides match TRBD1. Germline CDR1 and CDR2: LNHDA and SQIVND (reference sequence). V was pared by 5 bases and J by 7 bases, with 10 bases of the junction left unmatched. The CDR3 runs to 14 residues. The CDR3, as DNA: TGTGCCAGTAGTGGGAGAAGGGGGCGCCGTGGCTACACCTTC. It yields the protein CASSGRRGRRGYTF. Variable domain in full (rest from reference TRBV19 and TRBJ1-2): DGGITQSPKYLFRKEGQNVTLSCEQNLNHDAMYWYRQDPGQGLRLIYYSQIVNDFQKGDIAEGYSVSREKKESFPLTVTSAQKNPTAFYLCASSGRRGRRGYTFGSGTRLTVV.

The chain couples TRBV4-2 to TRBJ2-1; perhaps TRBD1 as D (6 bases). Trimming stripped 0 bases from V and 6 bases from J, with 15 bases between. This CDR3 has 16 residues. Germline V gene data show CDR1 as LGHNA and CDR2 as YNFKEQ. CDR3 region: CASSQEWAGVINEQFF. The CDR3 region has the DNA TGTGCCAGCAGCCAAGAGTGGGCAGGGGTTATCAATGAGCAGTTCTTC.

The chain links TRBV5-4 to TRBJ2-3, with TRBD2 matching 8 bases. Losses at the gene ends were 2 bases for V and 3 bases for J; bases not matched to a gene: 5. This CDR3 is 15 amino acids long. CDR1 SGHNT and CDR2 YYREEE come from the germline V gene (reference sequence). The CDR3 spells CASSLSGSGTDTQYF. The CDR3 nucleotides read TGTGCCAGCAGCTTAAGCGGGAGCGGGACAGATACGCAGTATTTT.

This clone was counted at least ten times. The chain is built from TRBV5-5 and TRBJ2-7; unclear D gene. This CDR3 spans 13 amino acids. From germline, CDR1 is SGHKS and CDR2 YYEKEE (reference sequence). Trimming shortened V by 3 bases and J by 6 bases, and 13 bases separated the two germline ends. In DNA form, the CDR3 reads TGTGCCAGCAGCTCCCCTTCAAGGAGCGAGCAGTACTTC. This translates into CASSSPSRSEQYF.

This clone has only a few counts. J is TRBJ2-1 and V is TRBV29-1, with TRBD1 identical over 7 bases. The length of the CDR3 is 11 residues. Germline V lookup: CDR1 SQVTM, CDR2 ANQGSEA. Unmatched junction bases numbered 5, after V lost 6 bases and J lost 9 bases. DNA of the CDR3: TGCAGCGTCGTGACAGGGATTGAGCAGTTCTTC. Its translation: CSVVTGIEQFF.

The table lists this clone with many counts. The chain's CDR3 is CASSFTPWEYF. CDR3 sequence (DNA): TGTGCCAGCAGCTTTACGCCATGGGAGTATTTT. The rearrangement links TRBV7-2 to TRBJ2-3; D is uncertain. The germline CDR1 and CDR2 sequences are SGHTA and FQGNSA. V was pared by 3 bases and J by 13 bases, with 11 bases between. There are 11 residues in the CDR3.

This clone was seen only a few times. CDR3 sequence reads: CASSKDKQYF. The CDR3 DNA sequence: TGTGCCAGCAGCAAGGACAAGCAGTACTTC. The chain uses TRBV21-1 and TRBJ2-7; the tabulated D call, TRBD1, remains unverified against the DNA. TRBV21-1 is described as a pseudogene. This CDR3 is 10 amino acids long.

The CDR3 DNA reads TGTGCCGTCCGGTTAAGCACAGATACGCAGTATTTT. This encodes CAVRLSTDTQYF. The V call is TRBV25-1, the J call TRBJ2-3; D unclear. The germline V and J ends were trimmed by 11 bases and 0 bases, with 9 bases remaining between them. Germline V gives CDR1 MGHDK, CDR2 SYGVNS. The CDR3 has 12 amino acids.

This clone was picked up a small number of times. Written as DNA, the CDR3 is TGTGCCAGCAGCTTAATCGTATACGAGCAGTACTTC. This codes for CASSLIVYEQYF. The chain has TRBV28 and TRBJ2-7; D not resolved. V was pared by 6 bases and J by 4 bases, with 10 bases between. The CDR3 is 12 amino acids. Germline V lookup: CDR1 MDHEN, CDR2 SYDVKM.

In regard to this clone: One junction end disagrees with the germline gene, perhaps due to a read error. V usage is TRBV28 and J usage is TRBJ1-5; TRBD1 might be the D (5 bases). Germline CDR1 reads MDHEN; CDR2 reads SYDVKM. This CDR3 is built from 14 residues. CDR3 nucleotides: TGTGCCAGCAGTTATGACAGAAGCAGTCAGCCCCAGCATTTT. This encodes CASSYDRSSQPQHF.

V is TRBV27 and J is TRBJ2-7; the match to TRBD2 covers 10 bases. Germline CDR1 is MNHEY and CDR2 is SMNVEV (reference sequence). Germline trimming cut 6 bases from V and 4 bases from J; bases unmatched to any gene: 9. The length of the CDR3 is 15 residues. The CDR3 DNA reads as TGTGCCAGCAGCGGCGACTCTAGCGGGAGTTACGAGCAGTACTTC. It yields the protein CASSGDSSGSYEQYF.

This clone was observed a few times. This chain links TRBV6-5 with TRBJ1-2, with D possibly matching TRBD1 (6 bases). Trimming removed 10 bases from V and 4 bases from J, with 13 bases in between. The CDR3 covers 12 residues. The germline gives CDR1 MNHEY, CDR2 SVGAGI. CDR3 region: CATKGGSYGYTF. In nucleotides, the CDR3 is TGTGCCACCAAGGGGGGCTCCTATGGCTACACCTTC.

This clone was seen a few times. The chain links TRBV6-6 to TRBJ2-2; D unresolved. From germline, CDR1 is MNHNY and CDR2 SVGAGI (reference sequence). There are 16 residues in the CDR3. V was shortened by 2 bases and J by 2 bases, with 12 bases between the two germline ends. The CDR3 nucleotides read TGTGCCAGCAGTTACCGGCAAGATATTAACACCGGGGAGCTGTTTTTT. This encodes CASSYRQDINTGELFF.

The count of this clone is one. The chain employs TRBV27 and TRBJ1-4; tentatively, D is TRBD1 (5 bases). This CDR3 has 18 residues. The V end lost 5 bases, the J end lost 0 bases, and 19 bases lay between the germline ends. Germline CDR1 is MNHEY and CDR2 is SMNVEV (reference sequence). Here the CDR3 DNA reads TGTGCCAGCAGTCCAATAAGCCCCGGGGGGGCAACTAATGAAAAACTGTTTTTT. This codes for CASSPISPGGATNEKLFF.

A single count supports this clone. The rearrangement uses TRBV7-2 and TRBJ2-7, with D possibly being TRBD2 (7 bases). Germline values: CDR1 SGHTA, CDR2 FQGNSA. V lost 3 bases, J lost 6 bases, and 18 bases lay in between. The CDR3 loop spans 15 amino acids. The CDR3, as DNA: TGTGCCAGCAGCTTTGGGGAGGGGGTTTTTCGCGAGCAGTACTTC. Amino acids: CASSFGEGVFREQYF.

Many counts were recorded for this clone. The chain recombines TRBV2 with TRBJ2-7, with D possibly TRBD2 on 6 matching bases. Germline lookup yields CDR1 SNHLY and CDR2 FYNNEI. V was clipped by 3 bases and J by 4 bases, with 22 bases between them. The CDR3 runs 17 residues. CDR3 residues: CASSDSGRTTPKYEQYF. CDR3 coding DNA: TGTGCCAGCAGTGATTCGGGGAGGACTACCCCAAAATACGAGCAGTACTTC.